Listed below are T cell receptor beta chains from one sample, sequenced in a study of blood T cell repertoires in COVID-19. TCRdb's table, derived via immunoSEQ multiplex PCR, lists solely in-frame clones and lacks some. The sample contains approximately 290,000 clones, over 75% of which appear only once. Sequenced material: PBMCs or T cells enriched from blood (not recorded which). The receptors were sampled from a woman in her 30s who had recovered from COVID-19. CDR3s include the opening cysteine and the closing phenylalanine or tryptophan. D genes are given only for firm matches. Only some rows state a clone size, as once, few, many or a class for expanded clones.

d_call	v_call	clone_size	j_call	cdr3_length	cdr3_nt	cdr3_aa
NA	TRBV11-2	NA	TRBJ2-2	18	TGTGCCAGCAGCTTAGGCGCGAGAAGCGGGCTAGGGACCGGGGAGCTGTTTTTT	CASSLGARSGLGTGELFF
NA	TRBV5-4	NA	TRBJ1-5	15	TGTGCCAGCAGCCTAGGCGGCAGGGAAAATCAGCCCCAGCATTTT	CASSLGGRENQPQHF
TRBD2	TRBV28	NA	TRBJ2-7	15	TGTGCCAGCAGAAAGAGCGGGGGGGGCTCCTACGAGCAGTACTTC	CASRKSGGGSYEQYF
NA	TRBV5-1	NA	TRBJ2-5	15	TGCGCCAGCAGCTTACAGGGATCTTACCAAGAGACCCAGTACTTC	CASSLQGSYQETQYF
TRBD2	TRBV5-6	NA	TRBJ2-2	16	TGTGCCAGCAGCCCACTTGGGGGGACTATCACCGGGGAGCTGTTTTTT	CASSPLGGTITGELFF
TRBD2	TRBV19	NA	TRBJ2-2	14	TGTGCCAGTAGTATAAGGCGGGAGAGGGGGGAGCTGTTTTTT	CASSIRRERGELFF
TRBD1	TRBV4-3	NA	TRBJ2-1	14	TGCGCCAGCAGCCAAGTCACAGGGGGCTATGAGCAGTTCTTC	CASSQVTGGYEQFF
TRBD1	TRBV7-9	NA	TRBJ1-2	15	TGTGCCAGCAGCCACAGGGACAGAGCTAACTATGGCTACACCTTC	CASSHRDRANYGYTF
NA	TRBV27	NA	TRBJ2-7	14	TGTGCCAGCAGTTTCACTCTCGTCTCCTACGAGCAGTACTTC	CASSFTLVSYEQYF
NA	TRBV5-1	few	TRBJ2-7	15	TGCGCCAGCAGCTCCTCCACTTTAGAATTTGACGAGCAGTACTTC	CASSSSTLEFDEQYF
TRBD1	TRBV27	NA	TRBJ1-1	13	TGTGCCAGCAGGAGACAGGGTATTACTGAAGCTTTCTTT	CASRRQGITEAFF
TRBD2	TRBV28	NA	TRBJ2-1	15	TGTGCCAGCAGTTTAGGAGGACTAGCGGAGGGTGAGCAGTTCTTC	CASSLGGLAEGEQFF
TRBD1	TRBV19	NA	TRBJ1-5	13	TGTGCCAGTAGTACGGGACAGGGGAACCCCCAGCATTTT	CASSTGQGNPQHF
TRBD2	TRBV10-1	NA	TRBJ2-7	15	TGCGCCAGCAGTGGGGGACTAGCGGGGAACTACGAGCAGTACTTC	CASSGGLAGNYEQYF
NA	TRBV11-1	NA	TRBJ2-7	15	TGTGCCAGCAGCTTAGTTGTCGGATCTGACAGAGAGCAGTACTTC	CASSLVVGSDREQYF
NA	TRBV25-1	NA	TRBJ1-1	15	TGTGCCAGCAGTGATGGGGACTGGGGGGACACTGAAGCTTTCTTT	CASSDGDWGDTEAFF
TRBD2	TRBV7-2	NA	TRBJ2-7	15	TGTGCCAGCAGCATGACTAGCGGGAGTATATACGAGCAGTACTTC	CASSMTSGSIYEQYF
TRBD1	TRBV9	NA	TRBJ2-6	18	TGTGCCAGCAGCAACTGGACAGGGGTTAGCTCTGGGGCCAACGTCCTGACTTTC	CASSNWTGVSSGANVLTF
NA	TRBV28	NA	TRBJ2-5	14	TGTGCCAGCAGTTCCGACAGTCTCCAAGAGACCCAGTACTTC	CASSSDSLQETQYF
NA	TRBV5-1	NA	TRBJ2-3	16	TGCGCCAGCAGCTTGGGGCCGGGAGCCGGCACAGATACGCAGTATTTT	CASSLGPGAGTDTQYF
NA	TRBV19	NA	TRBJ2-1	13	TGTGCCAGTAGTATCGGTCTCTACAATGAGCAGTTCTTC	CASSIGLYNEQFF
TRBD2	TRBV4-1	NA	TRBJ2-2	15	TGCGCCAGCAGCCAGGCTAGCGGGGGAACCGGGGAGCTGTTTTTT	CASSQASGGTGELFF
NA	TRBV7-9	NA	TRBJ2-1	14	TGTGCCAGCAGCTTAGCCACGGGCTACAATGAGCAGTTCTTC	CASSLATGYNEQFF
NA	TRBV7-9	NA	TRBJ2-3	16	TGTGCCAGCAAAGGGGGATCCAAAGCAAACCTAGATACGCAGTATTTT	CASKGGSKANLDTQYF
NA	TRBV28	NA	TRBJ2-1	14	TGTGCCAGCAGTTTCGGCGGTTCCTACAATGAGCAGTTCTTC	CASSFGGSYNEQFF
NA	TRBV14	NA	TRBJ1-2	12	TGTGCCAGCAGCCAATCGACAATTAGCTACACCTTC	CASSQSTISYTF
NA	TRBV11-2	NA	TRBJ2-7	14	TGTGCCAGCAGCTACAGCCGGGGGAACTACGAGCAGTACTTC	CASSYSRGNYEQYF
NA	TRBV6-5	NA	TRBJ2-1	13	TGTGCCAGCAGTTACTCCTTTTGGAGGGAGCAGTTCTTC	CASSYSFWREQFF
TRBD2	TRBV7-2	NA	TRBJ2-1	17	TGTGCCAGCAGCGATAAACTCGGGAGGGGCTCCTACAATGAGCAGTTCTTC	CASSDKLGRGSYNEQFF
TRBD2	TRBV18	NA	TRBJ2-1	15	TGTGCCAGCTCCCGACAGCGGGACTCCTACAATGAGCAGTTCTTC	CASSRQRDSYNEQFF
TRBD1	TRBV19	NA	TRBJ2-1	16	TGTGCCAGTAGTACCCGACAGGGCCAAGCCTACAATGAGCAGTTCTTC	CASSTRQGQAYNEQFF
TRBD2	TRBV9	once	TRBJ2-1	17	TGTGCCAGCAGCGCCGGACTAGCGGGAGAAGGATACAATGAGCAGTTCTTC	CASSAGLAGEGYNEQFF
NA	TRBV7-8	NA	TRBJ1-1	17	TGTGCCAGCAGCTTACGTCTCCTCTCCCTAGAGAACACTGAAGCTTTCTTT	CASSLRLLSLENTEAFF
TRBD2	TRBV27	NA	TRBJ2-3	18	TGTGCCAGCAGGAATCGGGGTGCTAGCGGGATCTTAGGAGGGACGCAGTATTTT	CASRNRGASGILGGTQYF
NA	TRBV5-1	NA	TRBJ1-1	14	TGCGCCAGCAGCTTGGCCAGGGGGAACACTGAAGCTTTCTTT	CASSLARGNTEAFF
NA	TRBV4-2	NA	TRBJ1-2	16	TGTGCCAGCAGCCAAGATCGCGACAGGTCTATCTATGGCTACACCTTC	CASSQDRDRSIYGYTF
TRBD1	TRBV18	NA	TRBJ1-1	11	TGTGCCAGCTCACTAGGACAGGGGGCTTTCTTT	CASSLGQGAFF
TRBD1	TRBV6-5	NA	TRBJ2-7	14	TGTGCCAGCAGTTACACTGGACAGGGAAGCGAGCAGTACTTC	CASSYTGQGSEQYF
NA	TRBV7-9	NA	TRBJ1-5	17	TGTGCCAGCAGCTCTTCTTGGGAGACGGATAGCAATCAGCCCCAGCATTTT	CASSSSWETDSNQPQHF
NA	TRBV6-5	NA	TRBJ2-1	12	TGTGCCAGGGGAGGGGGTCACAATGAGCAGTTCTTC	CARGGGHNEQFF
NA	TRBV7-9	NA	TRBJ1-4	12	TGTGCCGCCGGGGGACCTAATGAAAAACTGTTTTTT	CAAGGPNEKLFF
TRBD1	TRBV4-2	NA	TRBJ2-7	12	TGTGCCAGCAGCCAAGTGGGACAGGGTCTCTACTTC	CASSQVGQGLYF
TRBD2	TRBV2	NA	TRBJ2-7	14	TGTGCCAGCGGCCGGACTAGCGGTTCCTACGAGCAGTACTTC	CASGRTSGSYEQYF
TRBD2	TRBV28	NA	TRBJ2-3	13	TGTGCCAGCAGGGTCCTTAGCGGGGATACGCAGTATTTT	CASRVLSGDTQYF
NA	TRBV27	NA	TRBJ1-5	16	TGTGCCAGCAGTTTAACATCGACAGCCTTCAATCAGCCCCAGCATTTT	CASSLTSTAFNQPQHF
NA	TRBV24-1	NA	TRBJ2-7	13	TGTGCCACCAGTGACCCTGACAGTTACGAGCAGTACTTC	CATSDPDSYEQYF
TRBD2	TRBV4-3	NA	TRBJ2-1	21	TGCGCCAGCAGCCAAGAAGGAACTTTGGCGGGAGGTCCAAGCTCCTACAATGAGCAGTTCTTC	CASSQEGTLAGGPSSYNEQFF
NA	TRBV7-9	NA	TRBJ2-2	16	TGTGCCAGCAGCTTGAGACAGAACTTGAACACCGGGGAGCTGTTTTTT	CASSLRQNLNTGELFF